These 18 T cell receptor beta chains were sequenced from one sample in a study of Graves' ophthalmopathy and Graves' hyperthyroidism. RNA transcripts were the template, and TCR beta CDR3 regions were amplified from them. HTBI-primed RT-PCR formed the first round, and a multiplex PCR formed the second. TCRdb analysed the multiplex PCR reads with MiXCR anew, one entry per CDR3 protein. The repertoire holds hundreds of thousands of distinct CDR3 sequences, with under 25% as singletons. What was sequenced was peripheral blood. Source of these receptors: a woman between 18 and 29 years old with stable Graves' hyperthyroidism.

This sequence joins TRBV20-1 and TRBJ2-5, with TRBD2 identical over 7 bases. The germline V gene encodes CDR1 DFQATT and CDR2 SNEGSKA (reference sequence). Trimming took 6 bases from V and 1 from J; bases not matched to a gene: 8. The CDR3 is made up of 14 amino acids. For the CDR3, the DNA is TGCAGTGCCCTGAGGCGCGGGGGCCAAGAGACCCAGTACTTC. As protein: CSALRRGGQETQYF.

V gene TRBV12-3 or TRBV12-4 combines with J gene TRBJ2-4, with D perhaps given as TRBD1 or TRBD2 (5 bases each). Trimming left V 5 bases short and J 1 base short, with 15 bases between. The CDR3 runs 16 residues. The CDR3 DNA is TGTGCCAGCAGTCGCCGGGACCTTGGGGCCAAAAACATTCAGTACTTC. It translates to CASSRRDLGAKNIQYF.

This clonotype has ten or more counts. The chain carries TRBV2 and TRBJ2-5; D is uncertain. Germline V gives CDR1 SNHLY, CDR2 FYNNEI. The CDR3 is made up of 12 amino acids. V shed 5 bases and J shed 1 base, with 5 bases lying between them. Here the CDR3 DNA reads TGTGCCAGCAGTTGGCGCCAAGAGACCCAGTACTTC. Translated: CASSWRQETQYF.

The chain combines TRBV30 with TRBJ1-1, with D unresolved. Germline V CDR1 and CDR2: GTSNPN, SVGIG (reference sequence). V was shortened by 5 bases and J by 1 base, with 11 bases between the two germline ends. The CDR3 consists of 13 residues. The CDR3 DNA follows: TGTGCCTGGTCGAAGGACGCGAACACTGAAGCTTTCTTT. This encodes CAWSKDANTEAFF.

This clonotype was recorded many times. J is TRBJ2-5 and V is TRBV6-5; D may be TRBD1 (6 bases). The CDR3 extends over 15 amino acids. Trimming cost V 6 bases and J 5 bases, with 19 bases left between them. Germline V gene data show CDR1 as MNHEY and CDR2 as SVGAGI. CDR3 loop: CASRVPGQRRETQYF. Written as DNA, the CDR3 is TGTGCCAGCAGGGTACCGGGACAACGACGCGAGACCCAGTACTTC.

The rearrangement joins TRBV6-1 to TRBJ1-2, with D unresolved. Trimming left V 7 bases short and J 2 bases short, with 17 bases between. The germline CDR1 and CDR2 sequences are MNHNS and SASEGT. CDR3 length: 15 residues. The CDR3 sequence: CASNQDGFGNYGYTF. DNA of the CDR3: TGTGCCAGCAATCAAGACGGCTTCGGGAACTATGGCTACACCTTC.

This clonotype was counted a single time. The rearrangement uses TRBV2 and TRBJ1-5; no clear D gene. The CDR3 is 13 amino acids. CDR1 is SNHLY and CDR2 is FYNNEI in the germline V gene. V was shortened by 8 bases and J by 0 bases, with 8 bases between the two germline ends. This CDR3 is CASASVSNQPQHF. CDR3 DNA sequence: TGTGCCAGCGCGTCGGTTAGCAATCAGCCCCAGCATTTT.

This clonotype was detected many times. The chain recombines TRBV2 with TRBJ1-2; TRBD1 is a possible D gene (6 bases). From germline, CDR1 is SNHLY and CDR2 FYNNEI. CDR3 size: 17 residues. V was cut by 2 bases and J by 0 bases, with 16 bases left in between. The CDR3: CASSEPRVRGANYGYTF. CDR3 DNA sequence: TGTGCCAGCAGTGAACCCCGGGTCAGGGGAGCTAACTATGGCTACACCTTC.

V gene TRBV6-1 combines with J gene TRBJ1-2; maybe TRBD1 (6 bases). The V and J ends lost 5 bases and 8 bases respectively, with 15 bases between them. In germline, CDR1 is MNHNS, CDR2 SASEGT. CDR3 length: 13 amino acids. The CDR3 sequence: CASSTGSGRGYTF. The CDR3 DNA reads TGTGCCAGCAGTACAGGGAGTGGTAGGGGCTACACCTTC.

This clonotype was observed many times. A much bigger clone sits one base away, suggesting this may be a read error. The V gene is TRBV2, the J gene TRBJ1-1; D call uncertain. The CDR3 has 13 amino acids. Germline V gives CDR1 SNHLY, CDR2 FYNNEI. The CDR3 coding sequence is TGTGCCAGCAGAGACTCAATGAACACTGAAGCTCTCTTT. This sequence encodes CASRDSMNTEALF.

This clonotype was found many times. The J gene is TRBJ2-7, the V gene TRBV6-2 or TRBV6-3, with 9 positions matching TRBD2. The V gene end was trimmed by 2 bases and the J gene end by 2 bases; junction bases not matched to a gene: 10. The CDR3 runs 17 residues. Germline assignment: CDR1 MNHEY and CDR2 SVGEGT. The CDR3 spells CASSYALTSGDPYEQYF. The CDR3 DNA sequence: TGTGCCAGCAGTTACGCCTTGACTAGCGGAGATCCCTACGAGCAGTACTTC.

This clonotype was seen ten or more times. This chain uses TRBV13 with TRBJ1-1; TRBD1 is a possible D gene (6 bases). The V and J ends lost 5 bases and 4 bases respectively, with 17 bases between them. The CDR3 consists of 15 residues. Per the germline V gene, CDR1 is PRHDT and CDR2 is FYEKMQ (reference sequence). The chain's CDR3 is CASSLRQGRITEAFF. As DNA, the CDR3 is TGTGCCAGCAGCCTACGTCAGGGGCGTATCACTGAAGCTTTCTTT.

There are a few counts of this clonotype. The chain employs TRBV24-1 and TRBJ2-7; TRBD1 aligns across 7 bases. The CDR3 consists of 14 residues. The V segment lost 7 bases and the J segment 1 base; nucleotides outside the gene matches: 6. Germline loops: CDR1 KGHDR, CDR2 SFDVKD. Here the CDR3 DNA reads TGTGCCACCAGAGGGCTGGGACAGTCCTACGAGCAGTACTTC. Translated, it gives CATRGLGQSYEQYF.

This clonotype occurred many times. This chain uses TRBV15 with TRBJ2-5, with D perhaps matching TRBD1 or TRBD2 (5 bases each). The length of the CDR3 is 11 residues. The germline V gene has CDR1 LNHNV and CDR2 YYDKDF (reference sequence). Trimming took off 4 bases at V and 8 bases at J, with 8 bases between the two ends. This chain's CDR3 is CATSTGTTQYF. DNA of the CDR3: TGTGCCACCAGCACGGGGACCACCCAGTACTTC.

The chain recombines TRBV2 with TRBJ2-3; 15 bases are a match to TRBD2. The CDR3 has 18 amino acids. Germline V gene sequence: CDR1 SNHLY, CDR2 FYNNEI. The junction had 5 bases not matched to a gene; V was cut back by 3 bases and J by 1 base. CDR3 nucleotides: TGTGCCAGCAGTGATGGACTAGCGGGAGGGCCAGGCACAGATACGCAGTATTTT. It specifies CASSDGLAGGPGTDTQYF.

This clonotype was found many times. V is TRBV28 and J is TRBJ2-7; the D is unclear. Germline loops: CDR1 MDHEN, CDR2 SYDVKM. This CDR3 is 12 amino acids long. Trimming stripped 6 bases from V and 10 bases from J, with 16 bases between. In DNA form, the CDR3 reads TGTGCCAGCAGCACCCAGTTTGGGCTTCAGTACTTC. Translation: CASSTQFGLQYF.

In its sample, this clonotype was seen many times. The genes are TRBV11-2 and TRBJ1-1; D is possibly TRBD1 (5 bases). CDR1 is SGHAT, CDR2 FQNNGV, per germline. Trimming left V 5 bases short and J 1 base short, with 20 bases between. The length of the CDR3 is 17 residues. The CDR3 nucleotides read TGTGCCAGCAGCGCGGGGCAGGATAGGCTGGGGAACACTGAAGCTTTCTTT. This encodes CASSAGQDRLGNTEAFF.

Regarding this clonotype: Possible read error: a much larger clone is one base away. The V and J genes are TRBV29-1 and TRBJ2-4; perhaps D is TRBD1 or TRBD2 (5 bases each). The length of the CDR3 is 14 residues. The ends were cut back, 7 bases at V and 14 bases at J, with 27 bases in the middle. Germline CDR1 SQVTM, CDR2 ANQGSEA. CDR3 DNA sequence: TGCAGCGCATCCGCCGGGACGGAAAATTACGAGAAGTACTTC. Translating gives CSASAGTENYEKYF.